The 3 T cell receptor beta chains below come from one sample, sequenced in a study of early T cells in non-severe SARS-CoV-2 infection. TCRdb used MiXCR to reprocess the 5' RACE reads, holding one entry per CDR3 protein. Of tens of thousands of distinct CDR3 sequences listed, approximately 10% are singletons. The sample taken for sequencing was whole blood. The receptors come from an adult who was a healthcare worker with PCR-confirmed SARS-CoV-2 infection or an uninfected control (not recorded which).

This clonotype was seen ten or more times. This chain uses TRBV3-1 with TRBJ2-7; D unclear. Germline V gene lookup returns CDR1 LGHDT and CDR2 YNNKEL (reference sequence). The CDR3 covers 11 residues. V lost 8 bases, J lost 7 bases, and 12 bases lay in between. Here the CDR3 reads CASSTSWEQYF. CDR3 DNA sequence: TGTGCCAGCTCAACCTCGTGGGAGCAGTACTTC.

This clonotype was seen only a few times. J is TRBJ2-3 and V is TRBV6-2 or TRBV6-3; D gene ambiguous. With 0 bases removed from V and 4 bases from J, the gap between germline ends came to 2 bases. In germline, CDR1 is MNHEY, CDR2 SVGEGT. CDR3 length: 12 amino acids. The CDR3 DNA is TGTGCCAGCAGTTACTCGTCAGATACGCAGTATTTT. It translates to CASSYSSDTQYF.

This clonotype was picked up a small number of times. The chain has TRBV28 and TRBJ1-1; D ambiguous. Trimming took off 4 bases at V and 7 bases at J, with 10 bases between the two ends. The CDR3 has 12 amino acids. From germline, CDR1 is MDHEN and CDR2 SYDVKM. The CDR3 coding sequence is TGTGCCAGCAGTTATGGCAGCTTTGAAGCTTTCTTT. This encodes CASSYGSFEAFF.